Sequencing of this T cell receptor (beta chain) was carried out in a study of early T cells in non-severe SARS-CoV-2 infection. As for the study in general: Whole-blood bulk RNA, unsorted, was sequenced, and chains were unpaired.

The CDR3 sequence is 16 residues long. From germline, CDR1 is MNHNY and CDR2 SVGAGI (reference sequence). Losses at the gene ends were 5 bases for V and 0 bases for J; bases not matched to a gene: 9. This clonotype was counted at least ten times. The antigen is not known. Study-level results: Matching with VDJdb favored anti-spike CD8 responses (missing private and CD4 specificities).

Each cDNA molecule carried a unique molecular identifier. TCRdb passed the 5' RACE reads through MiXCR, listing each CDR3 protein once. The sample has about 70,000 distinct CDR3 sequences; 12% are singletons. Sequencing used whole blood. The receptor's source is an adult who was a healthcare worker with PCR-confirmed SARS-CoV-2 infection or an uninfected control (not recorded which). This chain joins TRBV6-6 and TRBJ1-1, with TRBD1 matching over 7 bases. CDR3 amino acids: CASSDWDSPMNTEAFF. In nucleotides, the CDR3 is TGTGCCAGCAGTGACTGGGACAGTCCCATGAACACTGAAGCTTTCTTT.